Listed below are T cell receptor beta chains from one sample, sequenced in a study of blood T cell repertoires in COVID-19. Clones were sequenced by immunoSEQ multiplex PCR, and TCRdb holds only the in-frame ones, with some missing. This sample has some 180,000 clones; 82% occur once, and the top ten carry less than 5.5%. The sample comprised PBMCs or T cells enriched from blood (not recorded which). All receptors come from a woman aged 55-70 years with acute COVID-19. Each CDR3 is given with its conserved first and last residue. The order of the fields is J gene, clone size, D gene, V gene, CDR3 DNA, CDR3 protein. D genes are given only for firm matches. The size entry is marked missing in some rows and otherwise reads once, few, many or a size class.

j_gene: TRBJ1-4; abundance: -; d_gene: TRBD1; v_gene: TRBV13; CDR3nt: TGTGCCAGCAGCAAAGGGGACAGGGAGGAAGAAAAACTGTTTTTT; CDR3aa: CASSKGDREEEKLFF
j_gene: TRBJ2-1; abundance: -; d_gene: TRBD2; v_gene: TRBV27; CDR3nt: TGTGCCAGCAGTTTTAAAGGTTTAGGGGAGGGTGAGCAGTTCTTC; CDR3aa: CASSFKGLGEGEQFF
j_gene: TRBJ1-1; abundance: -; d_gene: TRBD1; v_gene: TRBV6-4; CDR3nt: TGTGCCAGCCGCGGGACAGGGCAGCGGTCTGAAGCTTTCTTT; CDR3aa: CASRGTGQRSEAFF
j_gene: TRBJ1-3; abundance: -; d_gene: -; v_gene: TRBV7-2; CDR3nt: TGTGCCAGCAGCCCCCAGATTGGAAACACCATATATTTT; CDR3aa: CASSPQIGNTIYF
j_gene: TRBJ2-3; abundance: -; d_gene: -; v_gene: TRBV3-1/TRBV3-2; CDR3nt: TGTGCCAGCAGCCAAGGTTCAGGGGCCGATACGCAGTATTTT; CDR3aa: CASSQGSGADTQYF
j_gene: TRBJ2-5; abundance: few; d_gene: TRBD2; v_gene: TRBV4-2; CDR3nt: TGTGCCAGCAACCGGGGGGGCCGGGAGACCCAGTACTTC; CDR3aa: CASNRGGRETQYF
j_gene: TRBJ1-1; abundance: -; d_gene: -; v_gene: TRBV6-2/TRBV6-3; CDR3nt: TGTGCCAGCAGTTATATTACAGGGCATTTTACTGAAGCTTTCTTT; CDR3aa: CASSYITGHFTEAFF
j_gene: TRBJ1-2; abundance: -; d_gene: TRBD1; v_gene: TRBV7-2; CDR3nt: TGTGCCAGCAGCTCCCGGGACAGGGGGCCAAATGGCTACACCTTC; CDR3aa: CASSSRDRGPNGYTF
j_gene: TRBJ2-3; abundance: few; d_gene: TRBD1; v_gene: TRBV7-9; CDR3nt: TGTGCCAGCAGCTTAGGGACAGGGAGCACAGATACGCAGTATTTT; CDR3aa: CASSLGTGSTDTQYF
j_gene: TRBJ2-3; abundance: -; d_gene: TRBD2; v_gene: TRBV25-1; CDR3nt: TGTGCCAGCAGTGCCGGCGGGGGTCCGGATACGCAGTATTTT; CDR3aa: CASSAGGGPDTQYF